Sequencing of this T cell receptor beta chain was carried out in a study of T cell responses to AZD1222 COVID-19 vaccine. Background on the study: Timing groups of about 4 and about 12 weeks for second doses were pooled. The study's findings and limits: Across spike, vaccine-associated CD4 TCRs were found, dominant at 160-218 and 743-854. Reports say nearly half of spike-specific TCRs go after unmutated variant regions. After two AZD1222 doses, spike-specific TCR breadth and depth rose versus day 0.

About this clone itself: Its target is unknown.

Using immunoSEQ multiplex PCR, the repertoire was profiled, and TCRdb retains in-frame clones only, with some absent. The profile shows about 160,000 clones, almost 90% of them singletons. V trimming: 5 bases; J trimming: 2 bases; junction bases outside the gene matches: 10. This CDR3 region has 16 residues. The germline V gene has CDR1 MDHEN and CDR2 SYDVKM. V and J are TRBV28 and TRBJ2-7; 9 bases map to TRBD1. This TCR came from an adult in good health. The sequencing here drew on peripheral blood, taken on day 0 of AZD1222 vaccination. The CDR3 loop reads CASSRIQGARTYEQYF. The CDR3 coding sequence is TGTGCCAGCAGTAGAATACAGGGGGCGAGAACCTACGAGCAGTACTTC. The complete variable domain, with remaining parts taken from reference TRBV28 and TRBJ2-7, reads DVKVTQSSRYLVKRTGEKVFLECVQDMDHENMFWYRQDPGLGLRLIYFSYDVKMKEKGDIPEGYSVSREKKERFSLILESASTNQTSMYLCASSRIQGARTYEQYFGPGTRLTVT.